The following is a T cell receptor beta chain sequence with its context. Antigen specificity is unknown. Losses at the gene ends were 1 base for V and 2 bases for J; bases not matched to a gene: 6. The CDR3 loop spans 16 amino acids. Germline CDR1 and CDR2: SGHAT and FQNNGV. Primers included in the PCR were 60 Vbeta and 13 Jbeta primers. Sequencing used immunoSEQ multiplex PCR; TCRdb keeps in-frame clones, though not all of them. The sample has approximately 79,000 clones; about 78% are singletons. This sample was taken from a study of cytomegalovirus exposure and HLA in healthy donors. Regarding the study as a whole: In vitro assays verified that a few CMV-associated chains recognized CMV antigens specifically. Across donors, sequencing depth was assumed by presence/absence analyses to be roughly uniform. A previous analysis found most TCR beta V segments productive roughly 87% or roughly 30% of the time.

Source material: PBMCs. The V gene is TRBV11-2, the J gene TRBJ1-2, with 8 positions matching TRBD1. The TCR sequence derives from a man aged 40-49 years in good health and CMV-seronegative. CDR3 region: CASSLVGQGANYGYTF. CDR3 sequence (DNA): TGTGCCAGCAGCTTAGTGGGTCAGGGGGCGAACTATGGCTACACCTTC.